The rows below give T cell receptor beta chains drawn from one sample of a study of blood T cell repertoires in COVID-19. Here immunoSEQ multiplex PCR was the method, and the copy in TCRdb shows in-frame clones only, minus some. The repertoire holds about 53,000 clones, with about 86% as singletons. The sequenced sample was peripheral blood. The origin of the receptors is a man aged 45-60 years with acute or convalescent COVID-19. Both conserved end residues are part of each CDR3. A D gene is named only where the DNA matches it firmly. Clone size is given for some rows only: seen once, a few or many times, or a class if the clone is expanded.

clone size	D gene	J gene	V gene	CDR3 length	CDR3 protein	CDR3 DNA
.	.	TRBJ1-5	TRBV19	18	CASSTSPTGLYSNQPQHF	TGTGCCAGTAGTACTTCCCCTACAGGGCTGTATAGCAATCAGCCCCAGCATTTT
.	.	TRBJ1-3	TRBV2	13	CATAQGTGNTIYF	TGTGCCACCGCACAGGGTACTGGAAACACCATATATTTT
.	TRBD1	TRBJ1-2	TRBV6-5	14	CASIPGQGVGGYTF	TGTGCCAGCATTCCGGGACAGGGGGTGGGTGGCTACACCTTC
.	.	TRBJ1-6	TRBV3-1/TRBV3-2	17	CASSPLGGRSYNSPLHF	TGTGCCAGCAGCCCTCTTGGGGGCAGGTCCTATAATTCACCCCTCCACTTT
.	.	TRBJ2-3	TRBV5-1	15	CASSLSPDSPYTQYF	TGCGCCAGCAGCTTGTCCCCGGACAGTCCATATACGCAGTATTTT
.	TRBD1	TRBJ1-5	TRBV10-3	13	CAITGQLNQPQHF	TGTGCCATCACGGGACAGCTCAATCAGCCCCAGCATTTT
.	.	TRBJ2-1	TRBV6-5	11	CASRQGREQFF	TGTGCCAGCAGACAGGGGAGGGAGCAGTTCTTC
.	TRBD1	TRBJ1-2	TRBV6-5	14	CASSYSTGAYGYTF	TGTGCCAGCAGTTACTCTACAGGGGCCTATGGCTACACCTTC
.	TRBD2	TRBJ2-1	TRBV19	15	CASSISSSGRPGQFF	TGTGCCAGTAGTATAAGCTCTAGCGGGAGGCCTGGGCAGTTCTTC
.	TRBD1	TRBJ2-3	TRBV6-1	16	CASSDTGTGDTDTQYF	TGTGCCAGCAGTGACACCGGGACAGGGGACACAGATACGCAGTATTTT
.	.	TRBJ1-6	TRBV2	12	CASSGLHSPLHF	TGTGCCAGCAGTGGACTCCATTCACCCCTCCACTTT
.	TRBD1	TRBJ1-4	TRBV18	18	CASSPPGQGPSTNEKLFF	TGTGCCAGCTCACCACCGGGACAGGGTCCTTCAACTAATGAAAAACTGTTTTTT
once	.	TRBJ1-5	TRBV5-1	15	CASSLEGGRNQPQHF	TGCGCCAGCAGCTTGGAGGGGGGGAGGAATCAGCCCCAGCATTTT
.	.	TRBJ2-1	TRBV7-9	16	CASSLVPGHLNNEQFF	TGTGCCAGCAGCTTAGTCCCGGGACACCTTAACAATGAGCAGTTCTTC
.	.	TRBJ2-3	TRBV6-5	14	CASRSLAIADTQYF	TGTGCCAGCAGGTCTCTAGCGATCGCAGATACGCAGTATTTT
.	.	TRBJ1-4	TRBV25-1	15	CASSEPEEANEKLFF	TGTGCCAGCAGCGAACCTGAGGAGGCTAATGAAAAACTGTTTTTT
.	TRBD1	TRBJ1-3	TRBV7-8	17	CASSPTGFSPSGNTIYF	TGTGCCAGCAGCCCGACAGGGTTTTCCCCCTCTGGAAACACCATATATTTT
once	TRBD1	TRBJ1-5	TRBV6-2/TRBV6-3	12	CASSTGGQPQHF	TGTGCCAGCAGTACAGGGGGGCAGCCCCAGCATTTT
.	TRBD1	TRBJ1-4	TRBV5-4	15	CASSLGGTGAEKLFF	TGTGCCAGCAGCTTGGGGGGGACAGGGGCCGAAAAACTGTTTTTT
.	.	TRBJ2-7	TRBV12-5	13	CASGPDGSYEQYF	TGTGCTAGTGGCCCCGACGGGTCCTACGAGCAGTACTTC
few	.	TRBJ1-1	TRBV27	14	CASSLKTANTEAFF	TGTGCCAGCAGTTTGAAAACAGCGAACACTGAAGCTTTCTTT
.	.	TRBJ2-7	TRBV9	14	CASSPSQTPHEQYF	TGTGCCAGCAGCCCCAGCCAGACACCCCACGAGCAGTACTTC
.	TRBD1	TRBJ1-2	TRBV5-1	17	CASSLGAERGPLYGYTF	TGCGCCAGCAGCTTGGGGGCCGAAAGGGGGCCCCTATATGGCTACACCTTC
.	TRBD1	TRBJ1-3	TRBV5-1	17	CASSSGQGASSGNTIYF	TGCGCCAGCAGCTCCGGACAGGGGGCTTCCTCTGGAAACACCATATATTTT
.	.	TRBJ2-7	TRBV11-2	15	CASSLEWGQNYEQYF	TGTGCCAGCAGCTTAGAATGGGGACAAAACTACGAGCAGTACTTC
.	.	TRBJ2-5	TRBV19	15	CASSTRDSRSETQYF	TGTGCCAGTAGTACGAGGGACTCCAGGTCGGAGACCCAGTACTTC
.	.	TRBJ1-2	TRBV6-5	12	CASREAGYGYTF	TGTGCCAGCAGGGAGGCGGGGTATGGCTACACCTTC
.	.	TRBJ2-7	TRBV6-1	14	CASSEMGSSYEQYF	TGTGCCAGCAGTGAAATGGGGAGCTCCTACGAGCAGTACTTC
.	TRBD1	TRBJ1-6	TRBV3-1/TRBV3-2	17	CASSQGLGQDYNSPLHF	TGTGCCAGCAGCCAAGGCTTGGGACAGGACTATAATTCACCCCTCCACTTT
.	TRBD1	TRBJ2-5	TRBV10-1	15	CASSDGQGARETQYF	TGCGCCAGCAGTGATGGACAGGGGGCTCGGGAGACCCAGTACTTC
.	TRBD2	TRBJ2-2	TRBV7-3	15	CASRVSGQSTGELFF	TGTGCCAGCAGAGTTAGCGGGCAATCTACCGGGGAGCTGTTTTTT
.	.	TRBJ1-4	TRBV27	16	CASSFQGTRNNEKLFF	TGTGCCAGCAGTTTTCAGGGGACCCGCAATAATGAAAAACTGTTTTTT
.	TRBD1	TRBJ1-3	TRBV15	13	CATSRETGGTIYF	TGTGCCACCAGCAGAGAAACAGGGGGTACCATATATTTT
once	.	TRBJ1-5	TRBV6-6	12	CASSNMVEPQHF	TGTGCCAGCAGCAATATGGTAGAGCCCCAGCATTTT
.	TRBD2	TRBJ2-1	TRBV20-1	16	CSASAPGLAGYNEQFF	TGCAGTGCTAGTGCCCCGGGACTAGCGGGGTACAATGAGCAGTTCTTC
.	TRBD2	TRBJ2-2	TRBV28	15	CASRTSGKVTGELFF	TGTGCCAGCAGGACTAGCGGGAAGGTCACCGGGGAGCTGTTTTTT
few	.	TRBJ2-1	TRBV21-1	16	CASSKVLAGGYNEQFF	TGTGCCAGCAGCAAAGTACTAGCGGGGGGTTACAATGAGCAGTTCTTC
.	.	TRBJ1-3	TRBV13	19	CASSLLLGGGGGAGNTIYF	TGTGCCAGCAGCCTGCTATTAGGGGGGGGCGGCGGAGCTGGAAACACCATATATTTT
.	.	TRBJ1-4	TRBV7-9	15	CASSLGERVFEKLFF	TGTGCCAGCAGCTTAGGAGAACGGGTCTTTGAAAAACTGTTTTTT
few	.	TRBJ1-5	TRBV2	14	CASSESGGHQPQHF	TGTGCCAGCAGTGAAAGCGGGGGCCATCAGCCCCAGCATTTT
.	.	TRBJ1-1	TRBV6-6	13	CASSLAENTEAFF	TGTGCCAGCAGTTTGGCCGAGAACACTGAAGCTTTCTTT